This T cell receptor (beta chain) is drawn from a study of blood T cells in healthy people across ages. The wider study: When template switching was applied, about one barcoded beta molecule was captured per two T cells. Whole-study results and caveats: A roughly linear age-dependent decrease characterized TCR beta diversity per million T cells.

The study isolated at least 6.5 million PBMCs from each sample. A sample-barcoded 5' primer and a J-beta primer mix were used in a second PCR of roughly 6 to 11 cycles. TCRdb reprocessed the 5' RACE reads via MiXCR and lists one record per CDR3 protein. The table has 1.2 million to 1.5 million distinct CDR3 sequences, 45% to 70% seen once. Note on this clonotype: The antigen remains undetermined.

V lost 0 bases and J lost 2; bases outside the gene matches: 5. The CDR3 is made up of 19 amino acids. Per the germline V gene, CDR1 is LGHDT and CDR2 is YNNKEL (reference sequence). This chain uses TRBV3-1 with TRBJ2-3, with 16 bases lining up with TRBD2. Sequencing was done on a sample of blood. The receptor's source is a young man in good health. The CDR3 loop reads CASSQDTGLAGGPTDTQYF. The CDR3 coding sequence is TGTGCCAGCAGCCAAGATACGGGACTAGCGGGGGGGCCCACAGATACGCAGTATTTT.